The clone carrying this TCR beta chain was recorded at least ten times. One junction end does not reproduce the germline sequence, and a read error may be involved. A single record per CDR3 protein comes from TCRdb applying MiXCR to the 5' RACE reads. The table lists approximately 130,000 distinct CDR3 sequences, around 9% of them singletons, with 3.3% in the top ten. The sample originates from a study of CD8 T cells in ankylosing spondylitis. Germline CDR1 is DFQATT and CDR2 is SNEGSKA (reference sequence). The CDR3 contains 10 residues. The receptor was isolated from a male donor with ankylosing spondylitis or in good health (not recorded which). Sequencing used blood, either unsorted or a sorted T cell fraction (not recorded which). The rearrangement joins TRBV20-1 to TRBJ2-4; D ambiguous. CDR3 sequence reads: CSARDPSPFF. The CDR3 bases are TGCAGTGCTAGAGACCCCAGCCCGTTCTTC.